This entry is about one TCR beta chain. What it binds is unknown. Germline V gene sequence: CDR1 SGHRS, CDR2 YFSETQ. This CDR3 is 13 amino acids long. Trimming pared 0 bases from V and 6 bases from J, leaving 9 bases between. This record belongs to a study of neoadjuvant anti-PD-1 for oral cavity cancer. Study as a whole: Patients without progression received a fourth nivolumab dose around day 43, then surgical resection on days 50-56. Study-level points and caveats: Each response group had just a few patients in TCR analyses.

These oral cavity squamous cell carcinomas were HPV-negative and locally advanced. Six replicates per PBMC sample, mostly from 480 ng of genomic DNA. This table comes from immunoSEQ multiplex PCR, and its TCRdb copy is limited to in-frame clones, with some not included. The sample includes 84,000 or so clones, 84% of them seen just once. The sample here was PBMCs, taken before nivolumab (anti-PD-1) treatment. The source of this sequence is a person between 35 and 79 years old with oral cavity squamous cell carcinoma. The V and J genes are TRBV5-1 and TRBJ2-5, with D perhaps matching TRBD2 (6 bases). The CDR3 bases are TGCGCCAGCAGCTTGGCGGGGGAGCAGACCCAGTACTTC. Residues: CASSLAGEQTQYF.